Detailed here is one TCR beta chain. What it binds is not known. The data originate from a study of T cell clonotyping in hematopoietic cell transplantation. Study-wide results and limits: Pathologically expanded recipient clonotypes increased progressively from day 30 to day 180 as diversity fell.

Trimming left V 3 bases short and J 5 bases short, with 11 bases between. Germline V gene sequence: CDR1 SGHAT, CDR2 FQDESV (reference sequence). There are 15 residues in the CDR3. The assay was immunoSEQ multiplex PCR, and TCRdb's table has in-frame clones only and misses some. Altogether roughly 40,000 clones are present, roughly 92% being singletons, with the ten largest covering 0.7% to 0.95%. The receptor comes from a woman in her 50s in good health. Some clones in this sample may be carry-over from other donors' samples. Material: peripheral blood mononuclear cells. The chain employs TRBV11-1 and TRBJ1-6; no clear D gene. CDR3 nucleotides: TGTGCCAGCAGCTTGGTAGGCACTAATAATTCACCCCTCCACTTT. Its protein is CASSLVGTNNSPLHF.